The source of this TCR beta chain is a study of cytomegalovirus exposure and HLA in healthy donors. CDR1 and CDR2 (germline): SGHVS, FQNEAQ. The length of the CDR3 is 14 residues. With 1 base clipped from V and 9 bases from J, the junction kept 2 bases outside the gene matches. Primers: 60 Vbeta forward and 13 Jbeta reverse. Using immunoSEQ multiplex PCR, the repertoire was profiled, and TCRdb retains in-frame clones only, with some absent. The data contain 160,000 or so clones, approximately 84% of them singletons. Whole-study findings and limits: What was likely a sequencing artifact was a cluster of highly shared sequence variants. Roughly uniform depth of sequencing across donors was assumed in presence/absence analyses. Most sequenced TCRs were rare (though some public TCRs occurred in many donors).

Only one count was recorded for this clone. Its cognate antigen is unknown. The chain joins TRBV7-8 to TRBJ2-1, with 11 bases that match TRBD2. Material for sequencing was PBMCs. This TCR derives from a male donor in good health and CMV-seropositive. The CDR3 protein is CASSLELAGVEQFF. Written as DNA, the CDR3 is TGTGCCAGCAGCTTAGAACTAGCGGGAGTTGAGCAGTTCTTC.